This entry lists 21 T cell receptor beta chains sequenced from one sample in a study of OX40 agonist ivuxolimab in advanced cancers. Libraries were prepared by immunoSEQ multiplex PCR; TCRdb keeps only in-frame clonotypes and omits some of them. The sample consists of 83,000 or so clones, over 90% of them appearing once. The sample consisted of CD4+ or CD8+ T cells sorted from blood, taken in a trial of the OX40 agonist ivuxolimab. The receptors were gathered from an adult with an advanced solid tumor such as melanoma, head and neck, liver or kidney cancer.

This clone occurred once. The CDR3 loop reads CAISERGSYNEQFF. The CDR3 nucleotides are TGTGCCATCAGTGAACGGGGCTCCTACAATGAGCAGTTCTTC. This rearrangement joins TRBV10-3 to TRBJ2-1, with D tentatively TRBD2 (5 bases). Per the germline V gene, CDR1 is ENHRY and CDR2 is SYGVKD. V lost 3 bases and J lost 0, with 6 bases in between. The CDR3 totals 14 residues.

CDR3 bases: TGTGCCAGCAGTGAAGCGGGGACTGGAGAGACCCAGTACTTC. Its translation: CASSEAGTGETQYF. J is TRBJ2-5 and V is TRBV6-1; tentative D call: TRBD2 (6 bases). The CDR3 loop spans 14 amino acids. The germline V gene has CDR1 MNHNS and CDR2 SASEGT. V lost 0 bases to trimming and J lost 4 bases, with 9 bases between them.

The V gene is TRBV28, the J gene TRBJ1-6, with 8 bases fitting TRBD1. CDR1 is MDHEN, CDR2 SYDVKM, per germline. The CDR3 covers 16 residues. V lost 3 bases to trimming and J lost 5 bases; unmatched junction nucleotides: 6. CDR3 nucleotides: TGTGCCAGCAGTTTCTCCAGGGGGCAGGATAATTCACCCCTCCACTTT. Translating gives CASSFSRGQDNSPLHF.

This chain connects TRBV7-2 to TRBJ1-2, with D perhaps matching TRBD1 (5 bases). This CDR3 is 13 amino acids long. V was trimmed by 4 bases and J by 0 bases, leaving 6 bases between them. Germline CDR1 and CDR2: SGHTA and FQGNSA. The CDR3 DNA follows: TGTGCCAGCAGCTCGGGACCTAACTATGGCTACACCTTC. Translated, it gives CASSSGPNYGYTF.

This clone was seen more than once but under ten times. The rearrangement joins TRBV7-2 to TRBJ2-7, with a possible D match to TRBD1 (6 bases). Germline CDR1 SGHTA, CDR2 FQGNSA. With 5 bases removed from V and 3 bases from J, the gap between germline ends came to 14 bases. The CDR3 sequence is 14 residues long. For the CDR3, the DNA is TGTGCCAGCAGCGTCCGGGACACAGACTACGAGCAGTACTTC. Protein product: CASSVRDTDYEQYF.

The chain has TRBV2 and TRBJ1-1; D is uncertain. The CDR3 runs to 13 residues. V lost 5 bases and J 2 bases, leaving 9 bases between the germline ends. Looked up from germline, CDR1 is SNHLY and CDR2 is FYNNEI. CDR3 DNA sequence: TGTGCCAGCAGTTTTGATCCCAACACTGAAGCTTTCTTT. Translating gives CASSFDPNTEAFF.

This chain joins TRBV11-2 and TRBJ2-7, with unresolved D. The CDR3 has 14 amino acids. In germline, CDR1 is SGHAT, CDR2 FQNNGV. V lost 1 base, J lost 0 bases, and 7 bases lay in between. DNA of the CDR3: TGTGCCAGCAGCTTAGGACTCCTCTCCTACGAGCAGTACTTC. Translated, it gives CASSLGLLSYEQYF.

This clone was counted a few times. This chain uses TRBV29-1 with TRBJ2-1, with 9 bases lining up with TRBD2. Looked up from germline, CDR1 is SQVTM and CDR2 is ANQGSEA. The CDR3 spans 13 residues. Unmatched junction bases numbered 2, after V lost 4 bases and J lost 4 bases. This chain's CDR3 is CSVGGRDYNEQFF. For the CDR3, the DNA is TGCAGCGTTGGCGGGAGGGATTACAATGAGCAGTTCTTC.

This chain connects TRBV19 to TRBJ2-7; 15 bases are shared with TRBD2. Per the germline V gene, CDR1 is LNHDA and CDR2 is SQIVND (reference sequence). V gave up 5 bases and J gave up 2 bases; unmatched junction bases: 13. The CDR3 contains 19 residues. The CDR3 sequence: CASSPPRGLAGGFAYEQYF. The CDR3 DNA sequence: TGTGCCAGTAGTCCACCCCGGGGACTAGCGGGAGGTTTTGCCTACGAGCAGTACTTC.

V and J are TRBV6-1 and TRBJ1-1; D perhaps matches TRBD1 (5 bases). In germline, CDR1 is MNHNS, CDR2 SASEGT. The ends were cut back, 6 bases at V and 1 base at J, with 15 bases in the middle. There are 15 residues in the CDR3. The CDR3: CASRHGGRENTEAFF. The CDR3 DNA is TGTGCCAGCAGGCACGGGGGGAGGGAGAACACTGAAGCTTTCTTT.

The chain uses TRBV27 and TRBJ2-1, with D uncertain. V shed 7 bases and J shed 9 bases, with 10 bases lying between them. The germline V gene encodes CDR1 MNHEY and CDR2 SMNVEV (reference sequence). CDR3 length equals 11 residues. The CDR3 DNA follows: TGTGCCAGCACTCAAGGTGGTGAGCAGTTCTTC. As protein: CASTQGGEQFF.

This sequence joins TRBV10-3 and TRBJ1-4; 9 bases are a match to TRBD1. CDR3 length equals 15 residues. Per germline, CDR1 ENHRY and CDR2 SYGVKD. Trimming removed 4 bases from V and 6 bases from J; junction bases left unmatched: 6. The CDR3 coding sequence is TGTGCCATCAGTGCCACAGGGGGCTTCGATGAAAAACTGTTTTTT. This encodes CAISATGGFDEKLFF.

As to this clone: Other DNA sequences in the same sample also yield this CDR3. The CDR3: CASSEGLAGYNEQFF. CDR3 coding DNA: TGTGCCAGCAGTGAGGGACTAGCGGGTTACAATGAGCAGTTCTTC. The gene calls are TRBV2 and TRBJ2-1; 12 nucleotides agree with TRBD2. Germline lookup yields CDR1 SNHLY and CDR2 FYNNEI. The trim removed 3 bases at V and 4 bases at J, leaving 1 base unmatched. This CDR3 spans 15 amino acids.

The chain links TRBV4-2 to TRBJ1-4, with D uncertain. The CDR3 sequence is 12 residues long. The V gene's germline CDR1 is LGHNA and CDR2 YNFKEQ. The ends were cut back, 0 bases at V and 7 bases at J, with 3 bases in the middle. The CDR3 here is CASSQEVEKLFF. The CDR3 region has the DNA TGTGCCAGCAGCCAAGAGGTTGAAAAACTGTTTTTT.

The chain joins TRBV5-1 to TRBJ2-7, with a weak D call TRBD2 (5 bases). The V end was cut by 5 bases, the J end by 5 bases, with 17 bases between. The CDR3 sequence is 14 residues long. Germline lookup yields CDR1 SGHRS and CDR2 YFSETQ. The CDR3 here is CASRGDPQKHEQYF. CDR3 coding DNA: TGCGCCAGCAGGGGAGACCCTCAAAAGCACGAGCAGTACTTC. Combining the CDR3 with reference TRBV5-1 and TRBJ2-7 gives the whole variable domain KAGVTQTPRYLIKTRGQQVTLSCSPISGHRSVSWYQQTPGQGLQFLFEYFSETQRNKGNFPGRFSGRQFSNSRSEMNVSTLELGDSALYLCASRGDPQKHEQYFGPGTRLTVT.

V is TRBV11-2 and J is TRBJ2-7, with 8 positions matching TRBD1. The V gene's germline CDR1 is SGHAT and CDR2 FQNNGV. V shed 5 bases and J 7 bases; nucleotides not matched to a gene: 13. The CDR3 runs 15 residues. This CDR3 is CASSVTGGSGGEQYF. In DNA form, the CDR3 reads TGTGCCAGCAGCGTAACAGGGGGGAGTGGAGGGGAGCAGTACTTC.

J is TRBJ2-1 and V is TRBV7-2; no definite D call. This CDR3 is built from 15 residues. V was pared by 2 bases and J by 7 bases, with 15 bases between. Germline V CDR1 and CDR2: SGHTA, FQGNSA. CDR3: CASSLSVTAANEQFF. CDR3 nucleotide sequence: TGTGCCAGCAGCTTATCAGTAACTGCCGCTAATGAGCAGTTCTTC.

The chain carries TRBV2 and TRBJ1-1; 7 nucleotides align to TRBD1. With V trimmed by 6 bases and J by 0 bases, 1 base remained unmatched. CDR1 and CDR2 (germline): SNHLY, FYNNEI. The CDR3 covers 13 residues. CDR3 nucleotides: TGTGCCAGCAGCGACAGGGTGAACACTGAAGCTTTCTTT. Protein product: CASSDRVNTEAFF.

This clone was detected only once. V gene TRBV28 combines with J gene TRBJ2-2; TRBD1 might be the D (6 bases). CDR1 is MDHEN, CDR2 SYDVKM, per germline. Trimming took 3 bases from V and 6 from J, leaving 8 bases between them. The CDR3 length is 13 residues. The CDR3 bases are TGTGCCAGCAGTTTCACAGGGTCCGGGGAGCTGTTTTTT. Translation gives CASSFTGSGELFF.

CDR3 sequence reads: CASRQGTSGAYEQYF. Here the CDR3 DNA reads TGTGCAAGTCGCCAAGGGACTAGCGGTGCCTACGAGCAGTACTTC. V gene TRBV12-2 combines with J gene TRBJ2-7; TRBD2, the table's D call, was not compared with the DNA. TRBV12-2 is a pseudogene. The CDR3 contains 15 residues.

The chain joins TRBV7-8 to TRBJ2-7; TRBD2 matches 10 bases. The CDR3 extends over 16 amino acids. V was clipped by 4 bases and J by 2 bases; unmatched bases: 8. Germline V gives CDR1 SGHVS, CDR2 FQNEAQ. CDR3 DNA sequence: TGTGCCAGCAGCTCAGTAGCGGGAGGCCCCACCTACGAGCAGTACTTC. Residues: CASSSVAGGPTYEQYF.